This T cell receptor (beta chain) was sequenced in a study of blood T cell repertoires in COVID-19. At the level of the study: Acute and convalescent COVID-19 specimens originated in the United States, Italy and Spain. T cells, B-cell-depleted T cells, or PBMCs supplied cDNA or gDNA.

Measured with immunoSEQ multiplex PCR; TCRdb has only the in-frame clones, and not every one. The repertoire holds about 130,000 clones, with approximately 83% as singletons. The length of the CDR3 is 14 residues. V was clipped by 1 base and J by 12 bases, with 13 bases between them. In germline, CDR1 is LGHDT, CDR2 YNNKEL (reference sequence). The receptor's source is a man in his 60s with acute or convalescent COVID-19. The sequenced material came from peripheral blood. The chain carries TRBV3-1 (or the pseudogene TRBV3-2) and TRBJ2-6; D perhaps matches TRBD1 (6 bases). The DNA of the CDR3 is TGTGCCAGCAGCCAAGTAGCACAGGGTCCCGTCCTGACTTTC. Protein sequence: CASSQVAQGPVLTF.